This TCR beta chain comes out of a study of CXCR3-negative and CXCR3-positive naive CD8 T cells. Carrying UMI labels, the TRB cDNA libraries were prepared through 5' RACE. With the 5' RACE reads reprocessed, TCRdb shows one record per CDR3 protein and no DNA. The sample's table shows approximately 90,000 distinct CDR3 sequences. Germline V CDR1 and CDR2: MNHEY, SVGEGT. This CDR3 has 16 residues. A note on this clonotype: Its antigen is not known.

Study observations and caveats: Hydrophobicity of TRB CDR3s was greater in CXCR3-positive naive cells than in CXCR3-negative naive cells.

This rearrangement joins TRBV6-2 or TRBV6-3 to TRBJ2-1; the D gene TCRdb calls, TRBD1, cannot be checked with no DNA. This TCR was sampled from a human donor in good health. Some clones in this sample may be carry-over from other donors' samples. The source material was naive CXCR3+ CD8+ T cells from blood. Subset noted: CD45RO-CCR7+CD27+CD95- naive CD8+ T cells expressing CXCR3 (TNR3+). The CDR3 protein is CASIAQGGSSYNEQFF.